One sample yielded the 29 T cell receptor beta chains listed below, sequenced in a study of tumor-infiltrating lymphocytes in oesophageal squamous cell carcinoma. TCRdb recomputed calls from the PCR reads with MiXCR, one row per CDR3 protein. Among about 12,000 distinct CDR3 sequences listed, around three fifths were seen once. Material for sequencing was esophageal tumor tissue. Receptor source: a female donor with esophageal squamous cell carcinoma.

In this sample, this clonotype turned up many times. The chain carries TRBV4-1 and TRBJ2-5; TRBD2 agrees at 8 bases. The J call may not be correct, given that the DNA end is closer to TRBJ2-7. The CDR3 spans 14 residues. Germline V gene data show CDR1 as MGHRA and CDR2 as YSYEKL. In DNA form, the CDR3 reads TGCGCCAGCAGTTTAACTAGCGGAACTTACGAGCAGTACTTC. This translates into CASSLTSGTYEQYF.

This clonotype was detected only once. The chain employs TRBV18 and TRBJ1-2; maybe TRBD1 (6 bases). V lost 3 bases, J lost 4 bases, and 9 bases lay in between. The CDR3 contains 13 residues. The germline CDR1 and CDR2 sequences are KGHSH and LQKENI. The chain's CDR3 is CASSPGGGYGYTF. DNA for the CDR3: TGTGCCAGCTCACCGGGGGGCGGCTATGGCTACACCTTC.

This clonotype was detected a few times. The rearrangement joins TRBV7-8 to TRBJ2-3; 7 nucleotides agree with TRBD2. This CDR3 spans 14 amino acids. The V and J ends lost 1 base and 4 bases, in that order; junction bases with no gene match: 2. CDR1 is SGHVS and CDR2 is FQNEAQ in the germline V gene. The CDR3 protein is CASSLVGGSDTQYF. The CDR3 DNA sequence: TGTGCCAGCAGCTTAGTGGGGGGGTCAGATACGCAGTATTTT.

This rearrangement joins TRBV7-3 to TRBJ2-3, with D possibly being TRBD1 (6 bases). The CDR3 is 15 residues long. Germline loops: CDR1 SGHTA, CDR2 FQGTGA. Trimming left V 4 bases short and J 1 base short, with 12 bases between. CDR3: CASSWTVTRTDTQYF. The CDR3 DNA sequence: TGTGCCAGCAGCTGGACAGTGACTCGCACAGATACGCAGTATTTT.

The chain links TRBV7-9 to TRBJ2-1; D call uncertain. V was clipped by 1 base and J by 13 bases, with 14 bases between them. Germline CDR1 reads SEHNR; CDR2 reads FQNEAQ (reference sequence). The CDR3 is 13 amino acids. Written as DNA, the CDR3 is TGTGCCAGCAGCTTAGTGGACCGAGAGACCCAGTTCTTC. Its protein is CASSLVDRETQFF.

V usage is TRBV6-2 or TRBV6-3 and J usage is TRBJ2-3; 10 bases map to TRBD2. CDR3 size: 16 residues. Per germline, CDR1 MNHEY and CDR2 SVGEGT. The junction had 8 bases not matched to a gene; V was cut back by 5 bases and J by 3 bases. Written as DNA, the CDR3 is TGTGCCAGCAGTGTATCTAGCGGGAGTAGGACAGATACGCAGTATTTT. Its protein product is CASSVSSGSRTDTQYF.

CDR3 DNA: TGTGCCAGCAGTTGGGACAGCCTTGAGCGGCTGCTGTACAATGAGCAGTACTTC. Encoded protein: CASSWDSLERLLYNEQYF. The V and J genes are TRBV7-3 and TRBJ2-1, with TRBD1 matching over 7 bases. TRBJ2-7 matches the DNA end more closely, so the J call is doubtful. The germline gives CDR1 SGHTA, CDR2 FQGTGA. The CDR3 covers 18 residues.

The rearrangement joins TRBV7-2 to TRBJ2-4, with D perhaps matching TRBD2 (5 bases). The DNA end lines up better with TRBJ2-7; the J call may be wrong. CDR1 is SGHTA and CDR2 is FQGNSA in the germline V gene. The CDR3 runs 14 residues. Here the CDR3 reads CASSLRAVTYEQYF. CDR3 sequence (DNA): TGTGCCAGCAGCTTGAGGGCAGTGACCTACGAGCAGTACTTC.

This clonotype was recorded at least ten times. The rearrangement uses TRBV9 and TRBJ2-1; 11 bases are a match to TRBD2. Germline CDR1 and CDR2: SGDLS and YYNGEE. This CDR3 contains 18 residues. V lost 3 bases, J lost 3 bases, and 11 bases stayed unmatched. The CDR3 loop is CASSARGGTSGGYNEQFF. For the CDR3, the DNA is TGTGCCAGCAGCGCCCGTGGGGGGACTAGCGGAGGCTACAATGAGCAGTTCTTC.

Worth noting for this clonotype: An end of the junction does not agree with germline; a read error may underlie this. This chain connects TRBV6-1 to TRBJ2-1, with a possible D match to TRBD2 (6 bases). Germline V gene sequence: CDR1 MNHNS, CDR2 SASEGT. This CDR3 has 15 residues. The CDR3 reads CASSILGGKKSPLHF. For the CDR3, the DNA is TGTGCCAGCAGTATCCTGGGAGGCAAGAAGTCACCCCTCCACTTC.

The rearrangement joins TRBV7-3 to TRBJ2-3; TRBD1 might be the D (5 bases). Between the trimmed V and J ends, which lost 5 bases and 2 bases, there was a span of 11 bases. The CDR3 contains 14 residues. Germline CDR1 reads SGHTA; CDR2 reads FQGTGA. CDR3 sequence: CASSISGFTDTQYF. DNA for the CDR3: TGTGCCAGCAGCATATCAGGGTTCACAGATACGCAGTATTTT.

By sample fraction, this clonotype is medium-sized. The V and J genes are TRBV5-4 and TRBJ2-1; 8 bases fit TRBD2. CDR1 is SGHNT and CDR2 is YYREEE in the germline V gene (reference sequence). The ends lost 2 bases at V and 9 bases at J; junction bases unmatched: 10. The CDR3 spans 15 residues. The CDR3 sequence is CASSFFSSGSFEQFF. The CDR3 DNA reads TGTGCCAGCAGCTTCTTTTCCAGCGGGAGTTTTGAGCAGTTCTTC.

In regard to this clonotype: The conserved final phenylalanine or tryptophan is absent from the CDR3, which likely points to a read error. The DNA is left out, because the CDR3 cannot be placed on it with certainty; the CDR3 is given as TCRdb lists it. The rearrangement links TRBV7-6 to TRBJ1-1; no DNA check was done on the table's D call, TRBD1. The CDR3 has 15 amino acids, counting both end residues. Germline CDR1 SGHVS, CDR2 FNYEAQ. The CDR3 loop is CASSLEFPDTQYFGQ.

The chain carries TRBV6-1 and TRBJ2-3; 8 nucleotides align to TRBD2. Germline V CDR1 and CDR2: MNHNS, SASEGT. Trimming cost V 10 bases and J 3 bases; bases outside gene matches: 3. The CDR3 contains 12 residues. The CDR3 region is CATGGPTDTQYF. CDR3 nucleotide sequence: TGTGCCACGGGGGGGCCAACAGATACGCAGTATTTT.

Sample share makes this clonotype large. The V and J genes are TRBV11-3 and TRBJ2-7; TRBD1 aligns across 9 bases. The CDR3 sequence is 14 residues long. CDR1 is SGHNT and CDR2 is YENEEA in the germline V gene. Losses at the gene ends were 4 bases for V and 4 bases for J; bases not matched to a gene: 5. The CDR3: CASSSGTGNYEQYF. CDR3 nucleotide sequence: TGTGCCAGCAGCTCCGGGACAGGGAATTACGAGCAGTACTTC.

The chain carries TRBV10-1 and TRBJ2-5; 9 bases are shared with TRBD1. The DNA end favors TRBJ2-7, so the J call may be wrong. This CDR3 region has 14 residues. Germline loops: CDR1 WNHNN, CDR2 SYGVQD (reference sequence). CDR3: CASRTGTGMYEQYF. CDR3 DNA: TGCGCCAGCAGGACCGGGACAGGGATGTACGAGCAGTACTTC.

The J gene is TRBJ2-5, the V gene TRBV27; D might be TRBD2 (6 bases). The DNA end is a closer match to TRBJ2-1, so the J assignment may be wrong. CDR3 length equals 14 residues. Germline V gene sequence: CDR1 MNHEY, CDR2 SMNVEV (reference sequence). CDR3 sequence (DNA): TGTGCCAGCAGTTTACCGGGACTGCCAAATGAGCAGTTCTTC. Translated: CASSLPGLPNEQFF.

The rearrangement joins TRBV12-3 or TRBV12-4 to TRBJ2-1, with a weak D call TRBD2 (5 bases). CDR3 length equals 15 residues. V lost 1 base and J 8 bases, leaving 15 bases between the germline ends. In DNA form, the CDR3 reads TGTGCCAGCAGTTTAGAAAGCGGACGTTACCATGAGCAGTTCTTC. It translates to CASSLESGRYHEQFF.

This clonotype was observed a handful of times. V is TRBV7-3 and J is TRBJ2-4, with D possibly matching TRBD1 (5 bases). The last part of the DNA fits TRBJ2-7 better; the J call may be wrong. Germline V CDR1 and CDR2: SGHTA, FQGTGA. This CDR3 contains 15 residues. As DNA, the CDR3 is TGTGCCAGCAGCCTAAGGAAGGGGCCCGCCTACGAGCAGTACTTC. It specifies CASSLRKGPAYEQYF.

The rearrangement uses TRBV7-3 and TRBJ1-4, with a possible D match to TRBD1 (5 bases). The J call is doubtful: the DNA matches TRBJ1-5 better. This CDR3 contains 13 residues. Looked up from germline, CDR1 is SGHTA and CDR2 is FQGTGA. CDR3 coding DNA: TGTGCCAGCAGCTTTTCAGGGAATCAGCCCCAGCATTTT. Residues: CASSFSGNQPQHF.

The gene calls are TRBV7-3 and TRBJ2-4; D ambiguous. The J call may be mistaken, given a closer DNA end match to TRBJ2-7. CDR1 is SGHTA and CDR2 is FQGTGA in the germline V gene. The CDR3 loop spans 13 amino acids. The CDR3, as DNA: TGTGCCAGCAGCTTAACCCGCACCTACGAGCAGTACTTC. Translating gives CASSLTRTYEQYF.

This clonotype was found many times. The CDR3, as DNA: TGTGCCAGCAGCTTGAGGTGGGGTAGCAATCAGCCCCAGCATTTT. Protein: CASSLRWGSNQPQHF. This chain uses TRBV7-2 with TRBJ1-5, with D unresolved. The V and J ends lost 3 bases and 0 bases respectively, with 9 bases between them. The length of the CDR3 is 15 residues. From germline, CDR1 is SGHTA and CDR2 FQGNSA.

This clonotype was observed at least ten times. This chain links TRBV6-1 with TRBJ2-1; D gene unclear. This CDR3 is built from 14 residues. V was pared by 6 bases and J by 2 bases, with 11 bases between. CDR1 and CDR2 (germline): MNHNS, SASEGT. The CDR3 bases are TGTGCCAGCAGCTTGGATCCTACCTACAATGAGCAGTTCTTC. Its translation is CASSLDPTYNEQFF.

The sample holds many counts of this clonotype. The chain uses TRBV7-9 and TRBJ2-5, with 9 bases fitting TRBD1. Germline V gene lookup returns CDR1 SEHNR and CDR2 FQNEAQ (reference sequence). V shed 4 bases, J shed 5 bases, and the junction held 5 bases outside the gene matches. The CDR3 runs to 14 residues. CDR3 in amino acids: CASSSGQGYETQYF. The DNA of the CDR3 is TGTGCCAGCAGCTCGGGACAGGGTTACGAGACCCAGTACTTC.

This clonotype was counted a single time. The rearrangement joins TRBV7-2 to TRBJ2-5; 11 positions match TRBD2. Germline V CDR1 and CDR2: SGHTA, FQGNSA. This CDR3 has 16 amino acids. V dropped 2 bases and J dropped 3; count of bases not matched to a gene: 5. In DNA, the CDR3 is TGTGCCAGCAGCTTATTGCTAGCGGGAGGAAAAGAGACCCAGTACTTC. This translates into CASSLLLAGGKETQYF.

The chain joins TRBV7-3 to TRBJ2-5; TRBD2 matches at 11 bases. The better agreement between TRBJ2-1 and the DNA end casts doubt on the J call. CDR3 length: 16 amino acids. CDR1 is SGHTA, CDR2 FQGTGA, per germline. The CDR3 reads CASSLNLAGGPNEQFF. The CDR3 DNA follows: TGTGCCAGCAGCTTAAACCTAGCGGGGGGTCCAAATGAGCAGTTCTTC.

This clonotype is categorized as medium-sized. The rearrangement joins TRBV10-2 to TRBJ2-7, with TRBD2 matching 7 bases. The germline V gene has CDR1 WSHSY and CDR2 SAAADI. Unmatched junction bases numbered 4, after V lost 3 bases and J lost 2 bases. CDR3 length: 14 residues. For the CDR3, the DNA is TGCGCCAGCAGTGACAGCGGGACCGCCTACGAGCAGTACTTC. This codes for CASSDSGTAYEQYF.

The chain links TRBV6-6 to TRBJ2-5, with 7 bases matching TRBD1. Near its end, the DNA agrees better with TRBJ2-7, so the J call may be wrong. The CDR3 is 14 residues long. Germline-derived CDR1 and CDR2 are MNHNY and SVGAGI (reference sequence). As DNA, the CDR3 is TGTGCCAGCACCCTCAGGGGGTCGAAATACGAGCAGTACTTC. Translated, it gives CASTLRGSKYEQYF.

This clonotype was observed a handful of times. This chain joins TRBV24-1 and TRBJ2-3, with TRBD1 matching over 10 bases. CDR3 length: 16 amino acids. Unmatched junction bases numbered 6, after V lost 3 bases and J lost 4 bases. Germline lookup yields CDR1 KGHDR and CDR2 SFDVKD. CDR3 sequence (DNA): TGTGCCACCAGTGATCCGGGACAGGGGTCCGCAGATACGCAGTATTTT. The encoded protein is CATSDPGQGSADTQYF.